A selection of T cell receptor beta chains follows, all from one sample in a study of shared clonotypes between healthy human individuals. Method: immunoSEQ multiplex PCR; TCRdb's copy keeps in-frame clones and lacks some. The sample has about 1.1 million clones, 70% to 80% seen once. The sequenced sample consisted of memory CD4+ T cells from PBMCs. The receptors shown here come from a man younger than 35 in good health. Some clones in this sample may be carry-over from other donors' samples. The CDR3 runs from the conserved cysteine through the conserved F or W.

TRBJ1-2	TRBV5-1	CASSFTGGASNYGYTF
TRBJ1-4	TRBV30	CAWSVGGTSEKLFF
TRBJ2-5	TRBV2	CASRGTGQETQYF
TRBJ1-1	TRBV9	CASSPYKNTEAFF
TRBJ1-2	TRBV5-6	CASSLSLYGYTF
TRBJ1-2	TRBV5-6	CASSPIDRSRRGYTF
TRBJ2-1	TRBV5-6	CASSGRVQRAYNEQFF
TRBJ2-2	TRBV6-6	CASRGQGKAGELFF
TRBJ2-7	TRBV7-2	CASSLVNYYEQYF
TRBJ1-2	TRBV6-5	CASRPPGQPNYGYTF
TRBJ2-5	TRBV29-1	CSAGHDQETQYF
TRBJ2-1	TRBV11-1	CASSFGLAYNEQFF
TRBJ2-7	TRBV12-5	CASGQQKTSGSAYEQYF
TRBJ2-7	TRBV4-2	CASSQSPGLADQEGEQYF
TRBJ1-2	TRBV7-9	CASSVDRSPYGYTF
TRBJ1-2	TRBV6-5	CASRGNYGYTF
TRBJ2-3	TRBV5-1	CASSSRLAGEAVPDTQYF
TRBJ2-4	TRBV7-9	CASSRASGQDIQYF
TRBJ2-3	TRBV5-1	CASSLGLPTDTQYF
TRBJ2-1	TRBV5-8	CASGGDYNEQFF
TRBJ2-7	TRBV28	CASSSPGQGSYEQYF
TRBJ1-5	TRBV21-1	CASSKVDVESGVQPQHF
TRBJ2-3	TRBV5-1	CASRLAASGSTDTQYF
TRBJ1-1	TRBV18	CASSLDGMNTEAFF
TRBJ2-5	TRBV5-4	CASSLTSGREETQYF
TRBJ1-1	TRBV5-1	CASSLQGPGLEAFF
TRBJ1-1	TRBV6-5	CASSYLWDSNTEAFF
TRBJ2-5	TRBV5-1	CASSLEDTGETQYF
TRBJ1-5	TRBV14	CASSLTGNQPQHF
TRBJ1-2	TRBV2	CASSESGTGAGYTF
TRBJ2-3	TRBV18	CASSPPGESTDTQYF
TRBJ2-7	TRBV20-1	CSARTGYEQYF
TRBJ1-2	TRBV30	CAWSGGGTELYGYTF
TRBJ2-5	TRBV6-6	CASSDRVREQETQYF
TRBJ2-7	TRBV18	CASSPTGDFYEQYF
TRBJ1-2	TRBV5-4	CASSPGQGRGYTF
TRBJ1-1	TRBV5-1	CASNLGQMNTEAFF
TRBJ1-2	TRBV1	CTSSQDRQGPANYGYTF
TRBJ2-3	TRBV28	CASSLSTDTQYF
TRBJ2-1	TRBV19	CASSRRTPRSYNEQFF
TRBJ2-2	TRBV19	CASSTGKGGTGELFF
TRBJ2-1	TRBV6-1	CASSEAWAPNNEQFF
TRBJ2-5	TRBV5-1	CASSLEGLAGSPRYF
TRBJ1-1	TRBV4-1	CASSQGRAQGNTEAFF